One sample yielded the 2 T cell receptor beta chains listed below, sequenced in a study of cytotoxic CD8 clonotypes in ibrutinib-treated CLL. Measured with immunoSEQ multiplex PCR; TCRdb has only the in-frame clones, and not every one. The table lists 300,000 to 350,000 clones, roughly 79% of them singletons. Specimen: PBMCs, collected before ibrutinib treatment. All receptors come from a human donor with chronic lymphocytic leukemia.

The chain uses TRBV29-1 and TRBJ2-1; a possible D gene is TRBD1 (6 bases). The CDR3 sequence is 15 residues long. V lost 5 bases, J lost 4 bases, and 18 bases lay in between. Germline V CDR1 and CDR2: SQVTM, ANQGSEA. CDR3 sequence reads: CSVKTGTRLYNEQFF. The CDR3 DNA is TGCAGCGTTAAGACCGGGACAAGGTTATACAATGAGCAGTTCTTC.

By sample fraction, this clone is medium-sized (0.01 to 0.1%). The chain is built from TRBV10-3 and TRBJ1-1, with D hard to call. V dropped 8 bases and J dropped 4 bases, with 26 bases sitting between them. The germline V gene encodes CDR1 ENHRY and CDR2 SYGVKD. This CDR3 contains 17 residues. The CDR3 sequence is CAISEVVGAEQGTEAFF. CDR3 coding DNA: TGTGCCATCTCTGAGGTAGTAGGAGCCGAACAAGGCACTGAAGCTTTCTTT.